This paragraph covers one TCR beta chain sequence. This entry is derived from a study of blood T cell repertoires in COVID-19. Background on the study: From the United States, Italy and Spain came samples of acute and convalescent COVID-19.

Clones were sequenced by immunoSEQ multiplex PCR, and TCRdb holds only the in-frame ones, with some missing. The sample carries roughly 180,000 clones, roughly four fifths recorded once. V was shortened by 4 bases and J by 0 bases, with 10 bases between the two germline ends. Germline CDR1 reads SNHLY; CDR2 reads FYNNEI. The CDR3 loop spans 15 amino acids. This TCR was sampled from a man aged 40-50 years who had recovered from COVID-19. The chain is built from TRBV2 and TRBJ1-5; D remains unclear. Sequenced material: PBMCs or T cells enriched from blood (not recorded which). The CDR3 sequence is CASSANSFSNQPQHF. The DNA for the CDR3 is TGTGCCAGCAGTGCGAACAGTTTTAGCAATCAGCCCCAGCATTTT. The variable domain in full, completed from reference TRBV2 and TRBJ1-5, reads EPEVTQTPSHQVTQMGQEVILRCVPISNHLYFYWYRQILGQKVEFLVSFYNNEISEKSEIFDDQFSVERPDGSNFTLKIRSTKLEDSAMYFCASSANSFSNQPQHFGDGTRLSIL.